These 14 T cell receptor beta chains share one sample of origin, sequenced in a study of naive and memory T cell subsets (dated by TCRdb to between 2016 and 2019). The research as a whole found: A few larger clonotypes were present in naive repertoires, particularly the CD8 repertoires, and these clonotypes were possibly memory cells re-expressing CD45RA.

Library construction relied on UMI-ligation and nested PCR. Sequenced using an Illumina MiSeq. The beta constant-region primer was an equimolar mix of two oligonucleotides covering both TRBC1 and TRBC2. Four rounds of PCR were used to amplify ligated cDNA, with nested alpha and beta constant-region primers being used together with the SP2 primer. TCRdb applied fastp at Q25 and MiXCR to the public reads, then kept only in-frame beta chains. Every distinct CDR3 protein forms one entry, paired with its most common genes and DNA. Within this sample are some 82,000 distinct CDR3 sequences, with approximately 10% of them counted one time only. The ten most abundant clones make up just over 0.13% of the sample. These TCRs are of unknown antigen specificity. Sequenced input: naive CD4+ T cells from blood. Taken with the paper, the label for cell subset or site translates to: naive T cells, CD45RA high CD27+. The receptors originated from a human donor in good health.

This chain connects TRBV24-1 to TRBJ2-5, with D perhaps assigned TRBD1 or TRBD2 (6 bases each). Trimming pared 5 bases from V and 4 bases from J, leaving 13 bases between. This CDR3 spans 14 amino acids. The germline V gene encodes CDR1 KGHDR and CDR2 SFDVKD. CDR3 sequence (DNA): TGTGCCACCAGTGTCGGCAGGGGAGGAGAGACCCAGTACTTC. Protein product: CATSVGRGGETQYF.

This clonotype appeared a few times. J is TRBJ2-2 and V is TRBV5-1; TRBD1 aligns across 10 bases. The CDR3 is 15 amino acids. From germline, CDR1 is SGHRS and CDR2 YFSETQ. V lost 9 bases and J lost 3; bases outside the gene matches: 8. The CDR3 DNA sequence: TGCGCCACCAGGAGACAGGGGGCGGACACCGGGGAGCTGTTTTTT. This codes for CATRRQGADTGELFF. The complete variable domain, with remaining parts taken from reference TRBV5-1 and TRBJ2-2, reads KAGVTQTPRYLIKTRGQQVTLSCSPISGHRSVSWYQQTPGQGLQFLFEYFSETQRNKGNFPGRFSGRQFSNSRSEMNVSTLELGDSALYLCATRRQGADTGELFFGEGSRLTVL.

Remarks on this clonotype: A single base separates this from a much larger clone, so it may be a read error. The chain couples TRBV14 to TRBJ2-3; 9 bases agree with TRBD2. V shed 6 bases, J shed 7 bases, and the junction held 5 bases outside the gene matches. Germline V gene sequence: CDR1 SGHDN, CDR2 FVKESK. The CDR3 sequence is 13 residues long. CDR3 coding DNA: TGTGCCAGCAGACTAGCGGGCGGGAATACGCAGTATTTT. Protein product: CASRLAGGNTQYF.

A few counts support this clonotype. One end of the junction is discordant with germline, which a read error may explain. The chain joins TRBV20-1 to TRBJ2-7; no definite D call. The germline CDR1 and CDR2 sequences are DFQATT and SNEGSKA (reference sequence). There are 10 residues in the CDR3. The CDR3 loop is CSAGDYEQYF. CDR3 coding DNA: TGCAGTGCTGGAGACTACGAGCAGTACTTC.

V and J are TRBV28 and TRBJ1-4; D might be TRBD1 (6 bases). The CDR3 contains 15 residues. The germline gives CDR1 MDHEN, CDR2 SYDVKM. The V and J ends lost 3 bases and 0 bases respectively, with 8 bases between them. The CDR3 loop reads CASSLGAPTNEKLFF. The CDR3 DNA sequence: TGTGCCAGCAGTTTGGGGGCCCCAACTAATGAAAAACTGTTTTTT.

The V call is TRBV5-1, the J call TRBJ2-5; no firm D call. This CDR3 is built from 13 residues. Germline values: CDR1 SGHRS, CDR2 YFSETQ. Trimming removed 4 bases from V and 9 bases from J, with 16 bases in between. The DNA for the CDR3 is TGCGCCAGCAGCCCCGAGCCCTTCGGCTCCCAGTACTTC. Amino acids: CASSPEPFGSQYF.

This clonotype has only a few counts. The V gene is TRBV9, the J gene TRBJ2-3, with D possibly matching TRBD1 (5 bases). V was clipped by 2 bases and J by 4 bases, with 11 bases between them. The length of the CDR3 is 14 residues. Per the germline V gene, CDR1 is SGDLS and CDR2 is YYNGEE. The CDR3, as DNA: TGTGCCAGCAGCGTGCAGGGTGACGCAGATACGCAGTATTTT. Translation gives CASSVQGDADTQYF.

This clonotype was detected a few times. The chain recombines TRBV20-1 with TRBJ2-3; D is unclear. CDR1 and CDR2 from the germline V gene are DFQATT and SNEGSKA (reference sequence). The CDR3 extends over 10 amino acids. V was clipped by 6 bases and J by 7 bases, with 8 bases between them. CDR3 nucleotide sequence: TGCAGTGCCCTCTCGTATACGCAGTATTTT. It codes for CSALSYTQYF.

This clonotype was seen a few times. The chain links TRBV6-2 or TRBV6-3 to TRBJ2-1; D could derive from TRBD1 or TRBD2 (5 bases each). This CDR3 is 15 amino acids long. The germline V gene encodes CDR1 MNHEY and CDR2 SVGEGT. Trimming left V 6 bases short and J 9 bases short, with 21 bases between. This CDR3 is CASSPPPLGGGEQFF. DNA of the CDR3: TGTGCCAGCAGCCCTCCTCCTCTCGGTGGGGGTGAGCAGTTCTTC.

This chain joins TRBV29-1 and TRBJ1-1; no clear D gene. The germline V and J ends were trimmed by 0 bases and 4 bases, with 15 bases remaining between them. CDR1 and CDR2 from the germline V gene are SQVTM and ANQGSEA. The CDR3 runs to 15 residues. The CDR3 sequence is CSVEDLRRGSTEAFF. CDR3 coding DNA: TGCAGCGTTGAAGATCTTCGCCGGGGATCCACTGAAGCTTTCTTT.

The genes are TRBV6-5 and TRBJ2-5, with 9 positions matching TRBD1. The CDR3 spans 14 residues. V lost 6 bases and J lost 3; bases outside the gene matches: 5. From germline, CDR1 is MNHEY and CDR2 SVGAGI. The CDR3: CASSRDRVKETQYF. CDR3 coding DNA: TGTGCCAGCAGCCGGGACAGGGTAAAAGAGACCCAGTACTTC.

J is TRBJ1-6 and V is TRBV28; TRBD1 matches 9 bases. The germline V gene has CDR1 MDHEN and CDR2 SYDVKM. There are 16 residues in the CDR3. V shed 6 bases and J 9 bases; nucleotides not matched to a gene: 12. CDR3 residues: CASRGVGQGSTSPLHF. In DNA, the CDR3 is TGTGCCAGCAGGGGGGTGGGACAGGGTTCGACTTCACCCCTCCACTTT.

This clonotype was recorded many times. The rearrangement links TRBV30 to TRBJ2-7, with 8 bases that match TRBD2. The CDR3 has 12 residues. From germline, CDR1 is GTSNPN and CDR2 SVGIG (reference sequence). V lost 2 bases to trimming and J lost 5 bases; unmatched junction nucleotides: 2. The chain's CDR3 is CAWSTGGNEQYF. In nucleotides, the CDR3 is TGTGCCTGGAGTACGGGGGGGAACGAGCAGTACTTC.

This clonotype was detected a few times. This rearrangement joins TRBV10-3 to TRBJ2-5, with 9 bases lining up with TRBD1. The CDR3 contains 13 residues. Looked up from germline, CDR1 is ENHRY and CDR2 is SYGVKD. J gave up 4 bases and V 5 bases, and 2 bases lay outside the gene matches. CDR3 residues: CAISQTGGETQYF. CDR3 DNA sequence: TGTGCCATCAGTCAGACAGGGGGAGAGACCCAGTACTTC.